This entry concerns a single T cell receptor (beta chain). For each subset, genomic DNA was distributed in equal portions over several immunoSEQ plates. Clones were sequenced by immunoSEQ multiplex PCR, and TCRdb holds only the in-frame ones, with some missing. The sample shows 850,000 to 1,200,000 clones, roughly 80% of them seen only once. This entry is derived from a study of shared clonotypes between healthy human individuals. The sample taken for sequencing was memory CD4+ T cells sorted from blood. Specified subset: CD45RA-negative fraction. The receptor was isolated from a young man in good health.

Written as DNA, the CDR3 is TGTGCCAGCGGTGACAGGGGGCGGACTGGAAACACCATATATTTT. This codes for CASGDRGRTGNTIYF. V gene TRBV6-6 combines with J gene TRBJ1-3; 10 bases agree with TRBD1. The CDR3 has 15 residues. CDR1 and CDR2 (germline): MNHNY, SVGAGI (reference sequence). Losses at the gene ends were 8 bases for V and 2 bases for J; bases not matched to a gene: 6.